The rows below give T cell receptor beta chains drawn from one sample of a study of cytomegalovirus exposure and HLA in healthy donors. Assay: immunoSEQ multiplex PCR; the TCRdb copy retains only in-frame clones and omits some. Among roughly 90,000 clones listed, approximately 69% were seen once. Sequencing input: PBMCs. These receptors all stem from a man under 40 in good health and CMV-seropositive. The CDR3 runs from the conserved cysteine through the conserved F or W. The order of the fields is V gene, D gene, J gene, clone size, CDR3 DNA, CDR3 protein. D genes are given only for firm matches. Clone size is given for some rows only: seen once, a few or many times, or a class if the clone is expanded.

>TRBV7-9|.|TRBJ1-6|.
TGTGCCAGCAGCTTACCCGGGACACCTAATTCACCCCTCCACTTT
CASSLPGTPNSPLHF
>TRBV10-1|TRBD2|TRBJ2-7|.
TGCGCCAGCGGCCCGGGACTAGCGGGGGCCTCCTCCTACGAGCAGTACTTC
CASGPGLAGASSYEQYF
>TRBV2|TRBD1|TRBJ1-2|.
TGTGCCAGCTCAGGGACAGCAGCCCCCTATGGCTACACCTTC
CASSGTAAPYGYTF
>TRBV7-2|TRBD1|TRBJ2-1|.
TGTGCCAGCAGCCTCACCAGGGGGACCAATGAGCAGTTCTTC
CASSLTRGTNEQFF
>TRBV5-6|.|TRBJ1-2|.
TGTGCCAGCAGCTTGGCCAGAGCGAGGCATAACTATGGCTACACCTTC
CASSLARARHNYGYTF
>TRBV9|.|TRBJ2-3|few
TGTGCCAGCAGCCAGAGGGCGGATGAACTCCGCACAGATACGCAGTATTTT
CASSQRADELRTDTQYF
>TRBV11-2|TRBD1|TRBJ2-7|.
TGTGCCAGCAGCTCCTACAGGGGCGGTTTCTACGAGCAGTACTTC
CASSSYRGGFYEQYF
>TRBV7-6|.|TRBJ1-3|.
TGTGCCAGCAGCCCCAACCAGCGGTCCTCTGGAAACACCATATATTTT
CASSPNQRSSGNTIYF
>TRBV7-9|.|TRBJ2-5|once
TGTGCCAGCAGCGTTCGGGACTTTCAAGAGACCCAGTACTTC
CASSVRDFQETQYF
>TRBV4-1|.|TRBJ1-1|few
TGCGCCAGCAGCCAAGATCTTGGAGACACTGAAGCTTTCTTT
CASSQDLGDTEAFF
>TRBV4-2|.|TRBJ1-5|once
TGTGCCAGCAGCCAAGATGGGCAGATAAATCAGCCCCAGCATTTT
CASSQDGQINQPQHF
>TRBV25-1|.|TRBJ1-4|.
TGTGCCAGCAGTGAATATAGGGGTCGGACTAATGAAAAACTGTTTTTT
CASSEYRGRTNEKLFF
>TRBV28|TRBD1|TRBJ1-1|once
TGTGCCAGCAGTTCAGGGGGCCCTTACCTCCAGAACACTGAAGCTTTCTTT
CASSSGGPYLQNTEAFF
>TRBV19|TRBD1|TRBJ2-1|.
TGTGCCAGTAGTATAGTTCAGGGGGCGGGGAATGAGCAGTTCTTC
CASSIVQGAGNEQFF
>TRBV18|.|TRBJ1-5|once
TGTGCCAGCTCCTGGACAGTTAATCAGCCCCAGCATTTT
CASSWTVNQPQHF
>TRBV19|TRBD2|TRBJ2-2|.
TGTGCCAGTAGGGATAGCGGGCACACCGGGGAGCTGTTTTTT
CASRDSGHTGELFF
>TRBV30|TRBD2|TRBJ2-3|.
TGTGCCTGGAGTGTAGCGGGAGGGCCATCCAGTACGCAGTATTTT
CAWSVAGGPSSTQYF
>TRBV29-1|TRBD1|TRBJ1-4|few
TGCAGCGTAGGACAGGGCACTAATGAAAAACTGTTTTTT
CSVGQGTNEKLFF
>TRBV7-9|.|TRBJ2-7|.
TGTGCCAGCACCCTGGGGGGTGGAGGGAGCTACGAGCAGTACTTC
CASTLGGGGSYEQYF
>TRBV2|TRBD1|TRBJ1-1|.
TGTGCCAGCAGAGGACAGGGACTGAACACTGAAGCTTTCTTT
CASRGQGLNTEAFF
>TRBV5-4|.|TRBJ1-4|once
TGTGCCAGCAGCTCGCAGATTAATGAAAAACTGTTTTTT
CASSSQINEKLFF
>TRBV5-1|TRBD1|TRBJ2-2|.
TGCGCCAGCAGCTTGGGGACAGGGGGCTTCGGGGAGCTGTTTTTT
CASSLGTGGFGELFF
>TRBV28|TRBD1|TRBJ1-2|.
TGTGCCAGCAGTAGGGACAGAGGTCGGGGCTACACCTTC
CASSRDRGRGYTF
>TRBV28|.|TRBJ1-3|.
TGTGCCAGCAGTTTGAGTTCGGTTGGAAACACCATATATTTT
CASSLSSVGNTIYF
>TRBV9|TRBD2|TRBJ2-5|few
TGTGCCAGCAGCCGCCGGGGGGAGCGATACCAAGAGACCCAGTACTTC
CASSRRGERYQETQYF
>TRBV10-3|TRBD2|TRBJ2-7|.
TGTGCCACCTCACTAGCGGGAGGGCCGGGGCAGTACTTC
CATSLAGGPGQYF
>TRBV29-1|TRBD1|TRBJ1-4|.
TGCAGCGTTGGTAGGGGACAGGGGATTGAAAAACTGTTTTTT
CSVGRGQGIEKLFF
>TRBV5-4|TRBD1|TRBJ1-5|.
TGTGCCAGCAGCCAACAGGGGAGTGTGCCCCAGCATTTT
CASSQQGSVPQHF
>TRBV5-8|.|TRBJ2-1|.
TGTGCCAGCACCGCAACAGCGGAAAACAATGAGCAGTTCTTC
CASTATAENNEQFF
>TRBV2|TRBD1|TRBJ1-2|.
TGTGCCATTCGACAGGGTTTCAATGGCTACACCTTC
CAIRQGFNGYTF
>TRBV5-4|.|TRBJ2-4|few
TGTGCCAGCAGCTTGACAGGGGAGGACAACATTCAGTACTTC
CASSLTGEDNIQYF
>TRBV2|.|TRBJ1-1|.
TGTGCCAGCAGTGAAGCGCTTATGGGACTAGACACTGAAGCTTTCTTT
CASSEALMGLDTEAFF
>TRBV5-1|.|TRBJ1-4|.
TGCGCCAGCAGCTATCGGCTTCCGGGTGAAAAACTGTTTTTT
CASSYRLPGEKLFF
>TRBV7-9|.|TRBJ2-7|.
TGTGCCAGCAGCTTAGAGACTAGCGAGCAGTACTTC
CASSLETSEQYF
>TRBV29-1|.|TRBJ2-3|few
TGCAGCGGCGGTTTTTCAGATACGCAGTATTTT
CSGGFSDTQYF
>TRBV4-2|.|TRBJ1-4|.
TGTGCCAGCAGCCAAGCGACAGGCGGTAATGAAAAACTGTTTTTT
CASSQATGGNEKLFF
>TRBV28|.|TRBJ2-3|.
TGTGCCAGCACCGCGACGGCGGACACAGATACGCAGTATTTT
CASTATADTDTQYF
>TRBV5-4|TRBD1|TRBJ1-2|few
TGTGCCAGCAGCTTGAACTCGGGACAGGCACTGGGCTACACCTTC
CASSLNSGQALGYTF
>TRBV27|TRBD2|TRBJ2-7|.
TGTGCCAGCAGTTTAGTTGGAGTAGCGGGAGAGCGGTGGTACTTC
CASSLVGVAGERWYF
>TRBV5-1|.|TRBJ1-1|.
TGCGCCAGCAGCTTGGGGCCACAGACGAACACTGAAGCTTTCTTT
CASSLGPQTNTEAFF
>TRBV4-2|.|TRBJ1-1|.
TGTGCCAGCAGCCAGAAGCGGACTACGATAGACACTGAAGCTTTCTTT
CASSQKRTTIDTEAFF